This is a list of T cell receptor beta chains from one sample in a study of T cells in Graves' hyperthyroidism and ophthalmopathy. TCRdb analysed the multiplex PCR reads with MiXCR anew, one entry per CDR3 protein. The repertoire holds 750,000 to 900,000 distinct CDR3 sequences, with 35% to 45% as singletons. The sample consisted of blood. The receptors were gathered from a man aged 18 to 30 with Graves' hyperthyroidism. CDR3s include the opening cysteine and the closing phenylalanine or tryptophan. The D gene is left open where the match is weak. Only part of the rows carry a size: once, few, many, or a class if the clone is expanded.

size	D	J	V	CDR3	DNA
NA	TRBD1	TRBJ1-1	TRBV5-1	CASSSGTVNKAFF	TGCGCCAGCAGCTCCGGGACAGTTAACAAAGCTTTCTTT
many	NA	TRBJ1-6	TRBV12-3/TRBV12-4	CASSPGTPYNSPLHF	TGTGCCAGCAGTCCCGGGACTCCATATAATTCACCCCTCCACTTT
many	TRBD2	TRBJ2-7	TRBV29-1	CSAGLAGPSSYEQYF	TGCAGCGCTGGACTAGCGGGCCCTAGCTCCTACGAGCAGTACTTC
NA	NA	TRBJ2-2	TRBV5-6	CASSLHPDTGELFF	TGTGCCAGCAGCCTCCACCCAGACACCGGGGAGCTGTTTTTT
NA	NA	TRBJ1-2	TRBV5-8	CAGSLGDGYTF	TGTGCCGGCAGCTTGGGCGATGGCTACACCTTC
NA	TRBD1	TRBJ1-2	TRBV20-1	CSTPTGGVYGYTF	TGCAGTACCCCAACAGGGGGAGTCTATGGCTACACCTTC
many	NA	TRBJ1-1	TRBV9	CASSSPVQGNTEAFF	TGTGCCAGCAGCTCCCCTGTCCAGGGGAACACTGAAGCTTTCTTT
few	NA	TRBJ1-1	TRBV6-5	CASSYVKAEAFF	TGTGCCAGCAGTTACGTAAAGGCTGAAGCTTTCTTT
many	NA	TRBJ2-7	TRBV2	CASSLGHTYEQYF	TGTGCCAGCAGCCTTGGACATACCTACGAGCAGTACTTC
NA	NA	TRBJ2-5	TRBV9	CASTQPPRPQYF	TGTGCCAGCACCCAACCCCCCAGACCCCAGTACTTC
once	NA	TRBJ1-4	TRBV5-6	CASSYPGDATNEKLFF	TGTGCCAGCAGTTACCCAGGAGACGCAACTAATGAAAAACTGTTTTTT
few	NA	TRBJ1-4	TRBV20-1	CSARPHYNEKLFF	TGCAGTGCCCGACCCCATTATAATGAAAAACTGTTTTTT
few	NA	TRBJ2-7	TRBV6-2/TRBV6-3	CASSYDPGPSYEQYF	TGTGCCAGCAGTTACGATCCGGGACCGTCTTACGAGCAGTACTTC
once	TRBD1	TRBJ1-2	TRBV25-1	CASSGAPDRTNYGYTF	TGTGCCAGCAGTGGTGCCCCGGACAGGACCAACTATGGCTACACCTTC
many	NA	TRBJ2-7	TRBV5-5	CASSVGPLAYEQYF	TGTGCCAGCAGCGTGGGACCGCTAGCCTACGAGCAGTACTTC
many	TRBD1	TRBJ1-2	TRBV5-1	CASSPQGQGTYGYTF	TGCGCCAGCAGCCCTCAGGGACAGGGGACATATGGCTACACCTTC
NA	TRBD2	TRBJ2-7	TRBV5-1	CASSHSGLAGTYEQYF	TGCGCCAGCAGCCACTCCGGACTAGCGGGGACCTACGAGCAGTACTTC
many	NA	TRBJ2-2	TRBV2	CASSQTNTGELFF	TGTGCCAGCTCGCAGACGAACACCGGGGAGCTGTTTTTT
NA	TRBD2	TRBJ2-5	TRBV9	CASSVGPSGAPRETQYF	TGTGCCAGCAGCGTAGGACCTAGCGGGGCCCCACGAGAGACCCAGTACTTC
many	TRBD1	TRBJ2-5	TRBV29-1	CSAPGQGSETQYF	TGCAGCGCCCCGGGACAGGGTAGCGAGACCCAGTACTTC
NA	NA	TRBJ1-2	TRBV9	CASSARSGGYTF	TGTGCCAGCAGCGCAAGGTCCGGGGGCTACACCTTC
NA	NA	TRBJ1-1	TRBV6-5	CAISYGSPGEAFF	TGTGCCATCAGTTACGGTTCTCCTGGCGAAGCTTTCTTT
many	NA	TRBJ1-1	TRBV7-9	CASSLGQPQGFMF	TGTGCCAGCAGCCTTGGACAGCCCCAGGGTTTTATGTTT
many	NA	TRBJ1-2	TRBV5-4	CASSFEGSYGYTF	TGTGCCAGCAGCTTCGAGGGATCCTATGGCTACACCTTC
NA	NA	TRBJ1-5	TRBV10-3	CASSYGSLWPQHF	TGTGCCAGCAGTTACGGCAGCCTGTGGCCCCAGCATTTT
NA	NA	TRBJ1-2	TRBV2	CASSVMARRGYTF	TGTGCCAGCAGTGTGATGGCGCGACGTGGCTACACCTTC
many	NA	TRBJ1-2	TRBV20-1	CSASDGSYGYTF	TGCAGTGCGTCGGACGGCTCCTATGGCTACACCTTC
few	TRBD1	TRBJ2-6	TRBV19	CASSSKGATYSGANVLTF	TGTGCCAGTAGTAGTAAGGGGGCGACCTACTCTGGGGCCAACGTCCTGACTTTC
NA	NA	TRBJ1-2	TRBV2	CASSPDTGYTF	TGTGCCAGCAGCCCAGACACTGGCTACACCTTC
few	TRBD1	TRBJ1-5	TRBV6-6	CAVHIQGVRNQPQHF	TGTGCCGTACACATACAGGGGGTTAGAAATCAGCCCCAGCATTTT
NA	NA	TRBJ1-1	TRBV4-1	CASSQVSRADKTEAFF	TGTGCCAGCAGCCAAGTATCCAGGGCCGATAAGACTGAAGCTTTCTTT
NA	NA	TRBJ1-3	TRBV7-2	CASSLGGGSSSGNTIYF	TGTGCCAGCAGCTTAGGCGGTGGGTCAAGCTCTGGAAACACCATATATTTT
NA	TRBD1	TRBJ1-3	TRBV12-3/TRBV12-4	CASSLTGYSGNTIYF	TGTGCCAGCAGTTTGACAGGGTACTCTGGAAACACCATATATTTT